The rows below give T cell receptor beta chains drawn from one sample of a study of blood T cell repertoires in COVID-19. Sequencing used immunoSEQ multiplex PCR; TCRdb keeps in-frame clones, though not all of them. The data hold under 250,000 clones, with 85% to 90% observed a single time. Sequencing was performed on peripheral blood. The source is an older woman with active or convalescent COVID-19. The CDR3 runs from the conserved cysteine through the conserved F or W. D genes are given only for firm matches. The listing skips clone size in some rows; elsewhere it reads once, few, many or a size class.

NA NA TRBJ2-5 TRBV7-3 TGTGCCAGCAGCTTAGAGGGGAGGAAGCAAGAGACCCAGTACTTC CASSLEGRKQETQYF
NA NA TRBJ1-1 TRBV7-3 TGTGCCAGCAGCCCCACAAGGAACACTGAAGCTTTCTTT CASSPTRNTEAFF
NA NA TRBJ2-4 TRBV12-2 TGTGCAAGTCGCTTATGGGGAGGCGAGAAAAACATTCAGTACTTC CASRLWGGEKNIQYF
TRBD1 NA TRBJ1-6 TRBV5-8 TGTGCCAGCAGCTACCGGGACAGTGGAAAGTCACCCCTCCACTTT CASSYRDSGKSPLHF
NA NA TRBJ2-7 TRBV29-1 TGCAGCGTGACCGGGATGCTCTACGAGCAGTACTTC CSVTGMLYEQYF
NA few TRBJ1-5 TRBV24-1 TGTGCCATACAGGGTAGCAATCAGCCCCAGCATTTT CAIQGSNQPQHF
NA NA TRBJ1-1 TRBV4-3 TGCGCCAGCAGCCAAGGAGTAATCGCTGAAGCTTTCTTT CASSQGVIAEAFF
NA NA TRBJ1-2 TRBV19 TGTGCCAGTAGGGACTCGACCTATGGCTACACCTTC CASRDSTYGYTF
NA few TRBJ2-1 TRBV19 TGTGCCAGTATTCCCGAAGTGGGCAGGCCCTACAATGAGCAGTTCTTC CASIPEVGRPYNEQFF
NA few TRBJ1-3 TRBV7-2 TGTGCCAGCAGCCATAATACAGGGACTGGAAACACCATATATTTT CASSHNTGTGNTIYF
TRBD1 NA TRBJ2-2 TRBV3-1/TRBV3-2 TGTGCCAGCAGCCAAGACCGGACCGGGACAGCAAGAACCGGGGAGCTGTTTTTT CASSQDRTGTARTGELFF
NA few TRBJ1-3 TRBV7-2 TGTGCCAGCAGCTTAGTTGGCGGGGGGACCGGCGGAAACACCATATATTTT CASSLVGGGTGGNTIYF
NA NA TRBJ2-2 TRBV6-6 TGTGCCAGCAGTTCTCTGGAAGGGGGCACCGGGGAGCTGTTTTTT CASSSLEGGTGELFF
NA NA TRBJ2-1 TRBV7-7 TGTGCCAGCAGCCCACAGCCAGGGTACGAGCAGTTCTTC CASSPQPGYEQFF
TRBD1 NA TRBJ1-5 TRBV5-6 TGTGCCAGCAGCTTCAGGGGGTTGGGGCATAGCAATCAGCCCCAGCATTTT CASSFRGLGHSNQPQHF
NA few TRBJ1-2 TRBV12-3/TRBV12-4 TGTGCCAGCAGTCCGACAGGCCCCTATGGCTACACCTTC CASSPTGPYGYTF
NA NA TRBJ1-1 TRBV7-3 TGTGCCAGCAGCCTCAGAGGCGGTGAAGCTTTCTTT CASSLRGGEAFF
NA NA TRBJ2-5 TRBV5-4 TGTGCCAGCAGCTTGGGTAGCGCCGAAGAGACCCAGTACTTC CASSLGSAEETQYF
TRBD1 NA TRBJ2-5 TRBV18 TGTGCCAGCTCACAGGGGGCTACCCAAGAGACCCAGTACTTC CASSQGATQETQYF
NA NA TRBJ1-2 TRBV5-5 TGTGCCAGCAGCGCCCCGGACAGAGGCTACTATGGCTACACCTTC CASSAPDRGYYGYTF
TRBD1 NA TRBJ1-1 TRBV7-6 TGTGCCAGCAGCTTAGAGGCCAGGGGGCGAAGTGAAGCTTTCTTT CASSLEARGRSEAFF
NA NA TRBJ1-1 TRBV6-1 TGTGCCAGCAGTGAAAGAACGGGACTTGGGGAAGCTTTCTTT CASSERTGLGEAFF
NA NA TRBJ2-5 TRBV19 TGTGCCAGTAGTAAGCTTCGGGGAGAGACCCAGTACTTC CASSKLRGETQYF
TRBD1 NA TRBJ1-1 TRBV4-3 TGCGCCAGCAGCCTGGACAGGGCTGTCACTGAAGCTTTCTTT CASSLDRAVTEAFF
TRBD1 NA TRBJ1-2 TRBV7-2 TGTGCCAGCAGTCGGCCGGGACAGATCTATGGCTACACCTTC CASSRPGQIYGYTF
NA NA TRBJ2-3 TRBV19 TGTGCCAGTAGTGAGCGGAGGCCCACAGATACGCAGTATTTT CASSERRPTDTQYF
NA few TRBJ1-5 TRBV11-2 TGTGCCAGCAGCTCGTTTAGGGGTCAGCCCCAGCATTTT CASSSFRGQPQHF
NA NA TRBJ1-4 TRBV6-5 TGTGCCAGCAGGGGGGCGCCTAATGAAAAACTGTTTTTT CASRGAPNEKLFF
NA NA TRBJ1-4 TRBV6-5 TGTGCCAGCAGAAGGGGAAGCGAAAAACTGTTTTTT CASRRGSEKLFF
NA NA TRBJ2-1 TRBV10-2 TGCGCCAGCAGAATTAGCGCGGATTCCTACAATGAGCAGTTCTTC CASRISADSYNEQFF
NA NA TRBJ1-6 TRBV4-3 TGCGCCAGCAGCCAGATGCCGCAGTATAATTCACCCCTCCACTTT CASSQMPQYNSPLHF
NA NA TRBJ1-3 TRBV6-5 TGTGCCAGCAGCACTAGAGAGTCTGGAAACACCATATATTTT CASSTRESGNTIYF
NA NA TRBJ1-2 TRBV6-5 TGTGCCAGCCCCGGGAGCAGCAAGACGATCTATGGCTACACCTTC CASPGSSKTIYGYTF
NA NA TRBJ2-5 TRBV18 TGTGCCAGCTCGCTATACCAAGAGACCCAGTACTTC CASSLYQETQYF
NA NA TRBJ2-1 TRBV21-1 TGTGCCAGCATCCTACCGGGACAGGGGGCGAATGAGCAGTTCTTC CASILPGQGANEQFF
NA NA TRBJ2-1 TRBV6-5 TGTGCCACCGCCCGAACAACCTACAATGAGCAGTTCTTC CATARTTYNEQFF
NA NA TRBJ1-2 TRBV19 TGTGCCAGTAGTCAAGTCGACAGGTGGTCAGGCTATGGCTACACCTTC CASSQVDRWSGYGYTF
TRBD1 few TRBJ1-5 TRBV2 TGTGCCAGCCGAGGGGGCAGTCGTTATCAGCCCCAGCATTTT CASRGGSRYQPQHF
NA NA TRBJ1-1 TRBV3-1/TRBV3-2 TGTGCCAGCAGCCCCCTGGGCACCAAAAACACTGAAGCTTTCTTT CASSPLGTKNTEAFF
TRBD1 NA TRBJ1-2 TRBV5-1 TGCGCCAGCAGCTTGGGTGGACAGGGGTTCTATGGCTACACCTTC CASSLGGQGFYGYTF
NA NA TRBJ1-4 TRBV9 TGTGCCAGCAGCGTTATGCCGGGGGAAAAACTGTTTTTT CASSVMPGEKLFF
NA once TRBJ2-7 TRBV3-1/TRBV3-2 TGTGCCAGCAGCCAAGGAGCAAACGAGCAGTACTTC CASSQGANEQYF
TRBD1 NA TRBJ1-2 TRBV6-5 TGTGCCAGCAGCCCGGGACAGTCGACTTACCATGGCTACACCTTC CASSPGQSTYHGYTF
TRBD2 NA TRBJ2-3 TRBV19 TGTGCCAGCGTAGCGGGGGGGCTCAGCACAGATACGCAGTATTTT CASVAGGLSTDTQYF
NA few TRBJ1-1 TRBV7-9 TGTGCCAGCAGCCCCCCCTCGTTGGACAGATTCACTGAAGCTTTCTTT CASSPPSLDRFTEAFF
TRBD1 NA TRBJ1-1 TRBV6-5 TGTGCCAGCAGCCGCGGGACAGGACAGAACACTGAAGCTTTCTTT CASSRGTGQNTEAFF
NA NA TRBJ1-2 TRBV3-1/TRBV3-2 TGTGCCAGCAGCTCACGACAAGGCGATGGCTACACCTTC CASSSRQGDGYTF
TRBD1 once TRBJ2-5 TRBV6-5 TGTGCCAGCAGCCCGACAGGGGGAGAGACCCAGTACTTC CASSPTGGETQYF
TRBD1 NA TRBJ1-6 TRBV5-1 TGCGCCAGCAGCTTTGGACAGGGTTCACCCCTCCACTTT CASSFGQGSPLHF
NA few TRBJ1-4 TRBV4-3 TGCGCCAGCAGCCAAGGGTCAACAGGGCATGAAAAACTGTTTTTT CASSQGSTGHEKLFF
NA NA TRBJ1-4 TRBV5-6 TGTGCCAGCAGCTTCGGGTTTCAGGGCCGATCAACTAATGAAAAACTGTTTTTT CASSFGFQGRSTNEKLFF
TRBD2 NA TRBJ2-5 TRBV18 TGTGCCAGCTCACCGACAGCGGGGATAGGAGAGACCCAGTACTTC CASSPTAGIGETQYF
NA NA TRBJ1-1 TRBV19 TGTGCCAGTAGTATAGAGCGAGCTGAAGCTTTCTTT CASSIERAEAFF
NA NA TRBJ1-4 TRBV12-3/TRBV12-4 TGTGCCAGCAGCTCAGCCCGAGGACAGATTTTCTTT CASSSARGQIFF
TRBD1 NA TRBJ2-2 TRBV6-2/TRBV6-3 TGTGCCAGCAGTTACTCCCTGACAGGGGGCGCGGTGAACACCGGGGAGCTGTTTTTT CASSYSLTGGAVNTGELFF
NA NA TRBJ2-2 TRBV29-1 TGCAGCGTTCCGACAGAGATAAACACCGGGGAGCTGTTTTTT CSVPTEINTGELFF
NA NA TRBJ2-7 TRBV5-1 TGCGCCAGCAGCTTAGTACAGGGTCTAGGGTACGAGCAGTACTTC CASSLVQGLGYEQYF
NA NA TRBJ2-3 TRBV2 TGTGCCACCCATGAGGCAGATACGCAGTATTTT CATHEADTQYF
NA NA TRBJ1-5 TRBV4-3 TGCGCCAGCAGCCTTGGGCAGCATCAGCCCCAGCATTTT CASSLGQHQPQHF